This TCR beta chain was sequenced for a study of shared clonotypes between healthy human individuals. The study ran the assay at deep level. Profiling relied on immunoSEQ multiplex PCR, and the TCRdb table lists in-frame clones only, not all of them. The data contain a few million clones, around 93% of them seen just once; the ten biggest clones take up around 1.8%. This clone was counted a single time. Its antigen remains unknown. The CDR3 runs 14 residues. V lost 4 bases to trimming and J lost 5 bases; unmatched junction nucleotides: 7. The germline V gene has CDR1 LGHNA and CDR2 YSLEER. Naive CD8 cells lacked CD45RO and underwent positive selection for CCR7, leaving out terminally differentiated effector memory CD45RA+ cells. Findings of the study overall: The donor pool, a small one, limited the genetic and exposure-history diversity represented.

The source material was naive CD8+ T cells from PBMCs. V gene TRBV4-3 combines with J gene TRBJ2-5; 7 bases line up with TRBD2. This clonotype was sampled from a man aged 18 to 30 in good health. Some clones in this sample may be carry-over from other donors' samples. CDR3 nucleotides: TGCGCCAGCAGCCTCGGGCTAGCGGTTGAGACCCAGTACTTC. The encoded protein is CASSLGLAVETQYF.